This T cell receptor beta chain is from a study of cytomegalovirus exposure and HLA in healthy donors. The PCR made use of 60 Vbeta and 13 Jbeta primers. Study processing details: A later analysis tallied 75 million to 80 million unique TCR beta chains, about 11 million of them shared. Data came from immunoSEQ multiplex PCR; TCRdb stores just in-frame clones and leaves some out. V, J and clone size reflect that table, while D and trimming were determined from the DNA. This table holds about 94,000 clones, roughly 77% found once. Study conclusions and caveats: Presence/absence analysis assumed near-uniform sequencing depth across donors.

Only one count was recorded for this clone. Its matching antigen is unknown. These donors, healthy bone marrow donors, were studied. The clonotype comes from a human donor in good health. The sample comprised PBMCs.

In DNA form, the CDR3 reads TGTGCCAGCATCAACGACAGGGGGCGGAATGAGCAGTTCTTC. Its protein product is CASINDRGRNEQFF. This chain uses TRBV7-8 with TRBJ2-1; 10 nucleotides line up with TRBD1. The CDR3 is 14 amino acids. V lost 7 bases to trimming and J lost 7 bases; unmatched junction nucleotides: 7. Germline V gene sequence: CDR1 SGHVS, CDR2 FQNEAQ.